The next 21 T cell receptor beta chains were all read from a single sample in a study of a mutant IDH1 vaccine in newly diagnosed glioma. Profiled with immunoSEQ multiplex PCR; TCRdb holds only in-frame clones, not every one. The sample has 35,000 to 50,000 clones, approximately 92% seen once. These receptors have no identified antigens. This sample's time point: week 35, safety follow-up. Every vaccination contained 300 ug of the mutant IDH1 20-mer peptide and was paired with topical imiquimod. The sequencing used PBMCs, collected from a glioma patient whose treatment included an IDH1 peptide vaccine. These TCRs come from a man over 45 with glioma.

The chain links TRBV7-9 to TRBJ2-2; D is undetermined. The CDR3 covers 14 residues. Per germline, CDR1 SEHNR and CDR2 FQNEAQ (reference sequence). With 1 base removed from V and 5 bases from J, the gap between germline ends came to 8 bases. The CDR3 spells CASSLGRGTGELFF. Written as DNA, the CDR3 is TGTGCCAGCAGCTTAGGCCGAGGAACCGGGGAGCTGTTTTTT. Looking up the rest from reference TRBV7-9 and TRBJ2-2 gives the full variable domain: DTGVSQNPRHKITKRGQNVTFRCDPISEHNRLYWYRQTLGQGPEFLTYFQNEAQLEKSRLLSDRFSAERPKGSFSTLEIQRTEQGDSAMYLCASSLGRGTGELFFGEGSRLTVL.

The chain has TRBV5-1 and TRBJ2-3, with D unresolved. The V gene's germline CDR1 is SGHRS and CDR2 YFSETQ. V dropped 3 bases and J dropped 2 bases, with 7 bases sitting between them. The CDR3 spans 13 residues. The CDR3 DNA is TGCGCCAGCAGCTCCCCTCCCACAGATACGCAGTATTTT. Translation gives CASSSPPTDTQYF.

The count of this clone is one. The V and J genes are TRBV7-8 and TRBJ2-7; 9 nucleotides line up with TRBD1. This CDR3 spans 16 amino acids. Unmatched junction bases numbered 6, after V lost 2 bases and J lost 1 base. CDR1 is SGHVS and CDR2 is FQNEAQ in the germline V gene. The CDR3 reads CASSLSVGQGSYEQYF. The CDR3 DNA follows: TGTGCCAGCAGCTTAAGTGTAGGACAGGGGTCCTACGAGCAGTACTTC.

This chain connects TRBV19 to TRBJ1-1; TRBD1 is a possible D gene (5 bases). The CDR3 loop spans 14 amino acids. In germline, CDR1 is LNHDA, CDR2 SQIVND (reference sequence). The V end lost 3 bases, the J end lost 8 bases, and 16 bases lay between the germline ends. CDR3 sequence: CASSMFQGGAEAFF. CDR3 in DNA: TGTGCCAGTAGTATGTTTCAGGGTGGGGCAGAAGCTTTCTTT.

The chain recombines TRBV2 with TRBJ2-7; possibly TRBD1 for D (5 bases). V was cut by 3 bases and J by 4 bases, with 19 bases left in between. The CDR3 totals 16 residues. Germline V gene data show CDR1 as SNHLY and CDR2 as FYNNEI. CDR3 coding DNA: TGTGCCAGCAGTGATCCCGGACAAAGGGCACCGTACGAGCAGTACTTC. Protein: CASSDPGQRAPYEQYF.

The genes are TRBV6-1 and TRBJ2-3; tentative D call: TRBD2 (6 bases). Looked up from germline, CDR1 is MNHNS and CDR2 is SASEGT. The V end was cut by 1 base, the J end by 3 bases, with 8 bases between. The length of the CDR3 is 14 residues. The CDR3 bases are TGTGCCAGCAGTGAAGGGGGAGGTACAGATACGCAGTATTTT. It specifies CASSEGGGTDTQYF.

The CDR3 DNA reads as TGCGCCAGCAGTTCCCTGGGGAACACCGGGGAGCTGTTTTTT. Translated, it gives CASSSLGNTGELFF. The chain joins TRBV10-1 to TRBJ2-2; D call uncertain. This CDR3 comprises 14 residues. V was clipped by 5 bases and J by 1 base, with 8 bases between them. Germline V gene lookup returns CDR1 WNHNN and CDR2 SYGVQD (reference sequence).

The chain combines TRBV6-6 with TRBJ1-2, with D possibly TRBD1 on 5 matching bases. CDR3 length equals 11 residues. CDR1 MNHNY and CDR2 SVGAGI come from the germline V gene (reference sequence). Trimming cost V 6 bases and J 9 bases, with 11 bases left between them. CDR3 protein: CASSRGGSYTF. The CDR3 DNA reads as TGTGCCAGCAGCCGGGGCGGGAGCTACACCTTC.

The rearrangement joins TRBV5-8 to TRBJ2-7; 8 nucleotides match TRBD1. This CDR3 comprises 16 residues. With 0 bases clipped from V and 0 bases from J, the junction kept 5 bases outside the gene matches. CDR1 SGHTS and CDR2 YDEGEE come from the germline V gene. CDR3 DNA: TGTGCCAGCAGCTTGGTTATAGGACAGGGCTCCTACGAGCAGTACTTC. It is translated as CASSLVIGQGSYEQYF.

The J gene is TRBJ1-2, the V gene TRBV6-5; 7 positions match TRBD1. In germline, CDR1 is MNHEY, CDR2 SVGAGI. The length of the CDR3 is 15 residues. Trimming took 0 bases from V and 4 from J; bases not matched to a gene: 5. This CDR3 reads CASSYSSRQGYGYTF. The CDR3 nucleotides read TGTGCCAGCAGTTACTCAAGTCGACAGGGCTATGGCTACACCTTC.

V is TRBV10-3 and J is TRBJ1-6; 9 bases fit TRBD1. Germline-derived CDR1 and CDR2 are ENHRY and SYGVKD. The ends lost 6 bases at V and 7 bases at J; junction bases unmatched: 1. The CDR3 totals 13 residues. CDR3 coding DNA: TGTGCCATCAGACAGGGGGCGAATTCACCCCTCCACTTT. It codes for CAIRQGANSPLHF.

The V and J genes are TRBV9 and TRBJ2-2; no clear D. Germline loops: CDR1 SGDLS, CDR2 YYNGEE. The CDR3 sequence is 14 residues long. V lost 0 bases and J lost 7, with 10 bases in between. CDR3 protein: CASSVDPVNGELFF. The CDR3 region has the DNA TGTGCCAGCAGCGTAGATCCCGTTAACGGGGAGCTGTTTTTT.

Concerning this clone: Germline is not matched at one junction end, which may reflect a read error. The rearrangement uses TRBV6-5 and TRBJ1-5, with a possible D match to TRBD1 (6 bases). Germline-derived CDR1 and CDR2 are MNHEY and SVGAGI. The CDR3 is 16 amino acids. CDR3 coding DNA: TGTGCCAGCAGTAACTCATGGGGGGGCAGCAATCAGCCCCAGCATTTT. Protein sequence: CASSNSWGGSNQPQHF.

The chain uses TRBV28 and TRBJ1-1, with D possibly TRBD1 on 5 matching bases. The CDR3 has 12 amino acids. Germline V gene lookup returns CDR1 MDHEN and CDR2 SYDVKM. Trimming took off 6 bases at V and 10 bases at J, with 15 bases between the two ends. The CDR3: CASRPNPGAAFF. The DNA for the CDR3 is TGTGCCAGCAGACCGAACCCTGGGGCAGCTTTCTTT.

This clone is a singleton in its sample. CDR3 sequence (DNA): TGTGCCAGCAGCTTAGGGACTAGCGGGGGCCGTCCCTACGAGCAGTACTTC. Encoded protein: CASSLGTSGGRPYEQYF. The gene calls are TRBV11-2 and TRBJ2-7, with TRBD2 matching over 13 bases. The V gene's germline CDR1 is SGHAT and CDR2 FQNNGV. The CDR3 is 17 residues long. After removal of 1 base from V and 2 bases from J, the junction contained 5 bases not matched to a gene.

The DNA for the CDR3 is TGTGCCAGCAGCCCGGGTGGCGGCGGGGGCAACACCGGGGAGCTGTTTTTT. Encoded protein: CASSPGGGGGNTGELFF. This rearrangement joins TRBV5-4 to TRBJ2-2; a weak D match, TRBD2 (7 bases). This CDR3 spans 17 amino acids. Germline V gives CDR1 SGHNT, CDR2 YYREEE (reference sequence). V lost 4 bases, J lost 2 bases, and 18 bases lay in between.

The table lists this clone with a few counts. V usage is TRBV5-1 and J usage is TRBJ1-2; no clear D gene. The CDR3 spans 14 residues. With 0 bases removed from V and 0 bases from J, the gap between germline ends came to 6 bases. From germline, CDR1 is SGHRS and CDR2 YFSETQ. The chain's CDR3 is CASSLGQANYGYTF. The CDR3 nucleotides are TGCGCCAGCAGCTTGGGACAAGCTAACTATGGCTACACCTTC.

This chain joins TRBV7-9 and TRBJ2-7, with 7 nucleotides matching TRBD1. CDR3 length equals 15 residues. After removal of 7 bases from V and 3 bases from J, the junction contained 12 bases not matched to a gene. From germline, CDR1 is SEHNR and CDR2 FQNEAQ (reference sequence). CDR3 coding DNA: TGTGCCAGCACTTCCCTAGGGGACAGTCACTACGAGCAGTACTTC. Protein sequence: CASTSLGDSHYEQYF.

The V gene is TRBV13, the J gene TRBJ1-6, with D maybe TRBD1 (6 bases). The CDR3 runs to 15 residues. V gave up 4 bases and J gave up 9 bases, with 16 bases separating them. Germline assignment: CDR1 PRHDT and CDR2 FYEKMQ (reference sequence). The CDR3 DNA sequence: TGTGCCAGCAGCTATAACAGGGAGGGGGTTTCACCCCTCCACTTT. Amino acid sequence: CASSYNREGVSPLHF.

The CDR3 spells CASSFGGERVYF. DNA of the CDR3: TGTGCCAGCAGTTTTGGCGGGGAACGTGTGTATTTT. This chain joins TRBV27 and TRBJ2-3, with D perhaps matching TRBD2 (6 bases). The CDR3 spans 12 residues. V shed 3 bases and J shed 14 bases, with 15 bases lying between them. CDR1 is MNHEY and CDR2 is SMNVEV in the germline V gene (reference sequence).

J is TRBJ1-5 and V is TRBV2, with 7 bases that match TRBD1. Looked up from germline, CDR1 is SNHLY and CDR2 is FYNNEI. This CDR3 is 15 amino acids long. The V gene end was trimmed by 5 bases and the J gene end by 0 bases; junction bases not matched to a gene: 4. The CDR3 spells CASSWDSHSNQPQHF. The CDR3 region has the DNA TGTGCCAGCAGTTGGGACAGCCATAGCAATCAGCCCCAGCATTTT.